What follows describes a single T cell receptor beta chain. Its antigen is not known. Vbeta (60) and Jbeta (13) primers were used in the PCR. The table came from immunoSEQ multiplex PCR; TCRdb's copy has only in-frame clones and leaves some out. The sample has approximately 120,000 clones; under 90% are singletons. This sample is part of a study of cytomegalovirus exposure and HLA in healthy donors. Study-wide context: Previous work identified 95 million to 120 million unique TCR beta sequences from roughly 180 million T cells.

Germline V gene sequence: CDR1 MDHEN, CDR2 SYDVKM. CDR3 length: 12 amino acids. V gave up 7 bases and J gave up 6 bases, with 10 bases separating them. Study-wide results and limits: Later on, an analysis found that several of the most significant clusters appeared to be linked to common viral pathogens, which included parvovirus B19. Researchers reported in a later analysis that a missense DCLRE1C variant was tied to TCR beta V- and J-gene trimming.

The sequenced sample was PBMCs. The V call is TRBV28, the J call TRBJ2-1; no definite D call. The receptor was isolated from a woman in her twenties or thirties in good health and CMV-seronegative. DNA for the CDR3: TGTGCCAGCACCGGTTTCTTCAATGAGCAGTTCTTC. Translated: CASTGFFNEQFF.